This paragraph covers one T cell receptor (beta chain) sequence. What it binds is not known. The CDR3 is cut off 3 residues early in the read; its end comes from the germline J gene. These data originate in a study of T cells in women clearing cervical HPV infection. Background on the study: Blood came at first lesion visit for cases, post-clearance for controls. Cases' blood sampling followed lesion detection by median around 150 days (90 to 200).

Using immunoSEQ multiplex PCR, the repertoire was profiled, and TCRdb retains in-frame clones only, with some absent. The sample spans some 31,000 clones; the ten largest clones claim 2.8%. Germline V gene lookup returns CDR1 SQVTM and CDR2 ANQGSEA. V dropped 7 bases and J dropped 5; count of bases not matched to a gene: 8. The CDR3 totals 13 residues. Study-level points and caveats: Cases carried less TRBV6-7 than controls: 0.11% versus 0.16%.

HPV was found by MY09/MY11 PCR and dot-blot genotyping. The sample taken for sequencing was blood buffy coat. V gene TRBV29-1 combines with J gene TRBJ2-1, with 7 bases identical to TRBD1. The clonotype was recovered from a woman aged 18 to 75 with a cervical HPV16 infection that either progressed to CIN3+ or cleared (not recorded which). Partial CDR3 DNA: TGCAGCGCGAGGGGGCAGGGGAACAATGAG. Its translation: CSARGQGNNE. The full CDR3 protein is CSARGQGNNEQFF.